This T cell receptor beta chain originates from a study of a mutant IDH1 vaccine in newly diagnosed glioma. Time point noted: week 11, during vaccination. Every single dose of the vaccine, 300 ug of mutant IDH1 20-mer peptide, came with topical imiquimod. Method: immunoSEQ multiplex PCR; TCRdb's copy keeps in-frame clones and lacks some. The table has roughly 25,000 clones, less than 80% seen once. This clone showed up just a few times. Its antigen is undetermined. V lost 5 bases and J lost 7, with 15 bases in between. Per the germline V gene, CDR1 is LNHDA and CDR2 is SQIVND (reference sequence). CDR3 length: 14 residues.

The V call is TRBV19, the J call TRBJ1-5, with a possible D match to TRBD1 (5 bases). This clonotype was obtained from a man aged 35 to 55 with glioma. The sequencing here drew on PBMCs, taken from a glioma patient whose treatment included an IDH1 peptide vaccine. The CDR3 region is CASSLSRGEQPQHF. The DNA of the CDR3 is TGTGCCAGTAGTCTCTCCCGGGGGGAGCAGCCCCAGCATTTT.